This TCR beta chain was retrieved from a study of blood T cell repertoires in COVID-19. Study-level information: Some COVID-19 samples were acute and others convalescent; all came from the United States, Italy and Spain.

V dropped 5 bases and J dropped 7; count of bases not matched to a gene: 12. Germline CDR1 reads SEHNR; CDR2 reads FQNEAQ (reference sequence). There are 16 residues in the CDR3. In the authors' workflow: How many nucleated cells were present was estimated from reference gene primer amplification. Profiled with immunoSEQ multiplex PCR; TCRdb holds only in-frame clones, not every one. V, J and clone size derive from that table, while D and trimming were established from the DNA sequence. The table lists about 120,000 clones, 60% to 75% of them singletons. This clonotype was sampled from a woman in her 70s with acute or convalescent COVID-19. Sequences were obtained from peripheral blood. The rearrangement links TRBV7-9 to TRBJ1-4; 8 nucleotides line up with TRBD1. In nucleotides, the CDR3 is TGTGCCAGCAGCCCAGGAGGCGGGACAGGCGTTGAAAAACTGTTTTTT. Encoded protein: CASSPGGGTGVEKLFF.